A single sample is the source of the 17 T cell receptor beta chains below, sequenced in a study of blood T cell repertoires in COVID-19. Libraries were prepared by immunoSEQ multiplex PCR; TCRdb keeps only in-frame clonotypes and omits some of them. This sample yields almost 250,000 clones, of which roughly 85% are seen a single time; approximately 8.6% belongs to the top ten. The sequencing input was PBMCs or T cells enriched from blood (not recorded which). Every receptor here comes from a woman between 45 and 60 years old with acute COVID-19.

This chain uses TRBV21-1 with TRBJ2-1; TRBD2 is the table's D call, not checked against the DNA. TRBV21-1 represents a pseudogene. The CDR3 loop spans 14 amino acids. The CDR3 protein is CASSGGLAGNEQFF. The CDR3 DNA follows: TGTGCCAGCAGCGGAGGACTAGCGGGAAATGAGCAGTTCTTC.

This chain uses TRBV7-6 with TRBJ1-1; 10 bases map to TRBD1. Germline loops: CDR1 SGHVS, CDR2 FNYEAQ. The CDR3 extends over 16 amino acids. The V and J ends lost 5 bases and 1 base, in that order; junction bases with no gene match: 7. CDR3 sequence: CASSLRQGAGNTEAFF. CDR3 in DNA: TGTGCCAGCAGCCTACGACAGGGGGCTGGGAACACTGAAGCTTTCTTT.

This clone was detected only once. The chain has TRBV5-1 and TRBJ1-1; D not certain. The V and J ends lost 2 bases and 2 bases respectively, with 10 bases between them. Germline V lookup: CDR1 SGHRS, CDR2 YFSETQ. CDR3 length: 14 amino acids. The CDR3 DNA sequence: TGCGCCAGCAGCTTCACTACTCTCAACACTGAAGCTTTCTTT. It translates to CASSFTTLNTEAFF. The full variable domain, completed using reference TRBV5-1 and TRBJ1-1, is KAGVTQTPRYLIKTRGQQVTLSCSPISGHRSVSWYQQTPGQGLQFLFEYFSETQRNKGNFPGRFSGRQFSNSRSEMNVSTLELGDSALYLCASSFTTLNTEAFFGQGTRLTVV.

This chain uses TRBV7-2 with TRBJ1-2; 8 positions match TRBD1. The CDR3 loop spans 13 amino acids. Germline V gene sequence: CDR1 SGHTA, CDR2 FQGNSA. Unmatched junction bases numbered 7, after V lost 5 bases and J lost 8 bases. The CDR3 region has the DNA TGTGCCAGCAGCACACCGACAGGGGAAGGCTACACCTTC. It translates to CASSTPTGEGYTF.

This clone appeared once. The rearrangement uses TRBV7-9 and TRBJ2-7; 10 nucleotides match TRBD2. This CDR3 region has 15 residues. Per germline, CDR1 SEHNR and CDR2 FQNEAQ (reference sequence). Losses at the gene ends were 3 bases for V and 4 bases for J; bases not matched to a gene: 6. The DNA of the CDR3 is TGTGCCAGCAGCTTGGGGGCTAGCGGGGGATACGAGCAGTACTTC. Translation gives CASSLGASGGYEQYF.

The rearrangement links TRBV6-5 to TRBJ1-5; D might be TRBD1 (6 bases). Per germline, CDR1 MNHEY and CDR2 SVGAGI. This CDR3 is built from 15 residues. V dropped 6 bases and J dropped 1 base, with 13 bases sitting between them. The DNA for the CDR3 is TGTGCCAGCAGAAACAGGGAGAGGAGCAATCAGCCCCAGCATTTT. Protein sequence: CASRNRERSNQPQHF.

The V call is TRBV3-1 (or the pseudogene TRBV3-2), the J call TRBJ2-2; TRBD2 matches at 10 bases. Germline CDR1 and CDR2: LGHDT and YNNKEL (reference sequence). The V segment lost 5 bases and the J segment 6 bases; nucleotides outside the gene matches: 9. This CDR3 contains 16 residues. CDR3 nucleotides: TGTGCCAGCAGCGCATTAGCGGGGGGTGACTCCGGGGAGCTGTTTTTT. Translated, it gives CASSALAGGDSGELFF.

The chain employs TRBV19 and TRBJ2-6, with D hard to call. V dropped 3 bases and J dropped 0 bases, with 9 bases sitting between them. The V gene's germline CDR1 is LNHDA and CDR2 SQIVND (reference sequence). The CDR3 length is 16 residues. The chain's CDR3 is CASSILPSSGANVLTF. The CDR3 DNA follows: TGTGCCAGTAGTATTCTGCCCAGCTCTGGGGCCAACGTCCTGACTTTC.

This sequence joins TRBV19 and TRBJ1-6; a possible D gene is TRBD1 (6 bases). The CDR3 consists of 14 residues. The germline V gene encodes CDR1 LNHDA and CDR2 SQIVND (reference sequence). Trimming stripped 3 bases from V and 6 bases from J, with 9 bases between. CDR3 DNA sequence: TGTGCCAGTAGTATGTTCAGGGGTAATTCACCCCTCCACTTT. This codes for CASSMFRGNSPLHF. The variable domain in full, with the rest retrieved from reference TRBV19 and TRBJ1-6, is DGGITQSPKYLFRKEGQNVTLSCEQNLNHDAMYWYRQDPGQGLRLIYYSQIVNDFQKGDIAEGYSVSREKKESFPLTVTSAQKNPTAFYLCASSMFRGNSPLHFGNGTRLTVT.

The V call is TRBV18, the J call TRBJ1-5; no firm D call. Germline-derived CDR1 and CDR2 are KGHSH and LQKENI. The CDR3 is 16 residues long. V lost 3 bases and J 0 bases, leaving 12 bases between the germline ends. The CDR3 nucleotides are TGTGCCAGCTCACCCGTGCAAGTACTTAGCAATCAGCCCCAGCATTTT. This codes for CASSPVQVLSNQPQHF.

The chain has TRBV6-5 and TRBJ1-5; D may be TRBD1 (5 bases). The V end was cut by 6 bases, the J end by 5 bases, with 11 bases between. CDR1 is MNHEY, CDR2 SVGAGI, per germline. The length of the CDR3 is 13 residues. Here the CDR3 reads CASSSDRYQPQHF. CDR3 in DNA: TGTGCCAGCAGCTCTGACAGATATCAGCCCCAGCATTTT.

The gene calls are TRBV30 and TRBJ1-2; no clear D gene. There are 14 residues in the CDR3. With 3 bases removed from V and 7 bases from J, the gap between germline ends came to 18 bases. The V gene's germline CDR1 is GTSNPN and CDR2 SVGIG (reference sequence). CDR3 amino acids: CAWSPIIQAFGYTF. The CDR3 DNA sequence: TGTGCCTGGAGCCCCATTATCCAGGCCTTTGGCTACACCTTC.

This clone was counted only a few times. The chain combines TRBV7-2 with TRBJ1-1, with D hard to call. The CDR3 is 13 residues long. Trimming left V 1 base short and J 5 bases short, with 8 bases between. Germline V CDR1 and CDR2: SGHTA, FQGNSA. CDR3 region: CASSLGQVTEAFF. The CDR3 DNA reads TGTGCCAGCAGCTTAGGGCAGGTGACTGAAGCTTTCTTT.

V is TRBV6-1 and J is TRBJ1-1; D not certain. The CDR3 extends over 11 amino acids. V was pared by 2 bases and J by 11 bases, with 9 bases between. The germline CDR1 and CDR2 sequences are MNHNS and SASEGT. The CDR3 DNA follows: TGTGCCAGCAGTGAAATTCGGAGGGCTTTCTTT. It is translated as CASSEIRRAFF.

This chain uses TRBV2 with TRBJ1-1, with D perhaps TRBD1 (5 bases). Germline-derived CDR1 and CDR2 are SNHLY and FYNNEI. The CDR3 covers 10 residues. V was shortened by 8 bases and J by 8 bases, with 9 bases between the two germline ends. CDR3 nucleotide sequence: TGTGCCAGCGTCGGGGGGGAAGCTTTCTTT. Encoded protein: CASVGGEAFF.

V gene TRBV12-3 or TRBV12-4 combines with J gene TRBJ1-5; no definite D call. V gave up 3 bases and J gave up 6 bases, with 9 bases separating them. The length of the CDR3 is 13 residues. The CDR3 is CASSFSRIQPQHF. The CDR3 region has the DNA TGTGCCAGCAGTTTCTCCAGGATTCAGCCCCAGCATTTT.

The chain links TRBV7-8 to TRBJ2-7; D is unresolved. The germline V gene encodes CDR1 SGHVS and CDR2 FQNEAQ. V dropped 0 bases and J dropped 3 bases, with 9 bases sitting between them. The CDR3 has 14 amino acids. CDR3 coding DNA: TGTGCCAGCAGCTTAGCACAGACCAACTACGAGCAGTACTTC. Protein sequence: CASSLAQTNYEQYF.